This note documents a single T cell receptor beta chain sequence. The source of the sample is a study of blood T cell repertoires in COVID-19. Study at large: Italy, Spain and the United States were the sources of the convalescent and acute COVID-19 samples. The analysed material was cDNA or gDNA that came from T cells, B-cell-depleted T cells, or PBMCs.

This CDR3 comprises 16 residues. Trimming shortened V by 3 bases and J by 0 bases, and 14 bases separated the two germline ends. Germline lookup yields CDR1 MGHRA and CDR2 YSYEKL. As handled by the study authors: Estimation of nucleated cell counts was performed using reference gene primer amplification. Profiled with immunoSEQ multiplex PCR; TCRdb holds only in-frame clones, not every one. That table gives V, J and clone size, and the DNA gave D and trimming. The sample holds approximately 28,000 clones, around 93% seen once. The chain employs TRBV4-1 and TRBJ1-1, with TRBD1 as a possible D gene (6 bases). This sequence was found in a human donor in a cohort sampled during active COVID-19. Sequences were obtained from peripheral blood. The CDR3 here is CASSQGWAGVNTEAFF. DNA for the CDR3: TGCGCCAGCAGCCAGGGCTGGGCAGGGGTGAACACTGAAGCTTTCTTT.